Presented here are 30 T cell receptor beta chains from one specimen sequenced in a study of T cell repertoires in cytomegalovirus infection (dated by TCRdb to the late 2010s). In the paper's terms, the treatment or condition label means: in vitro stimulation with specific CMV peptide epitopes to enrich CMV-specific T cells. The instrument given in TCRdb is Illumina HiSeq 1500. In-frame beta chains were kept once TCRdb had trimmed the public reads at Q25 with fastp and called clones with MiXCR. When rows share a CDR3 protein, they turn into one entry using the most common DNA and genes. This sample has about half a million distinct CDR3 sequences in its table, and 40% to 50% of those were observed once. Of the sample, roughly two fifths falls within the top ten clones. Antigen specificity for these receptors is unknown. Sequenced here: cultured PBMCs, sampled from culture after CMV antigen stimulation. These receptors were taken from a human donor in good health (CMV status not recorded). Some clones in this sample may be carry-over from other donors' samples.

This clonotype was seen at least ten times. This chain uses TRBV7-2 with TRBJ1-5; D is ambiguous. V lost 5 bases, J lost 5 bases, and 10 bases lay in between. Germline V gives CDR1 SGHTA, CDR2 FQGNSA. The CDR3 sequence is 13 residues long. The CDR3 spells CASSPGSHQPQHF. CDR3 nucleotide sequence: TGTGCCAGCAGCCCCGGGAGTCATCAGCCCCAGCATTTT.

The chain is built from TRBV7-2 and TRBJ2-2; 8 positions agree with TRBD2. V was pared by 4 bases and J by 4 bases, with 8 bases of the junction left unmatched. CDR1 is SGHTA and CDR2 is FQGNSA in the germline V gene. The CDR3 is 16 residues long. CDR3 region: CASSYPGGGATGELFF. CDR3 coding DNA: TGTGCCAGCAGCTACCCGGGGGGGGGGGCCACCGGGGAGCTGTTTTTT.

In this sample, this clonotype turned up a few times. This sequence joins TRBV7-8 and TRBJ1-1; D unresolved. From germline, CDR1 is SGHVS and CDR2 FQNEAQ. Between the trimmed V and J ends, which lost 4 bases and 0 bases, there was a span of 12 bases. CDR3 size: 15 residues. The CDR3 sequence is CASSSGRPMNTEAFF. Here the CDR3 DNA reads TGTGCCAGCAGCTCCGGAAGGCCAATGAACACTGAAGCTTTCTTT.

The CDR3 loop is CASSLGGTGTNYGYTF. As DNA, the CDR3 is TGTGCCAGCAGCTTGGGCGGAACAGGGACTAACTATGGCTACACCTTC. The rearrangement uses TRBV5-4 and TRBJ1-2, with D possibly matching TRBD1 (6 bases). Trimming took off 0 bases at V and 0 bases at J, with 12 bases between the two ends. The CDR3 loop spans 16 amino acids. CDR1 SGHNT and CDR2 YYREEE come from the germline V gene (reference sequence).

The chain employs TRBV7-8 and TRBJ2-5; 7 bases are shared with TRBD2. Germline CDR1 and CDR2: SGHVS and FQNEAQ. The V segment lost 1 base and the J segment 5 bases; nucleotides outside the gene matches: 7. The CDR3 length is 15 residues. CDR3 sequence reads: CASSLVGGIWETQYF. The CDR3, as DNA: TGTGCCAGCAGCTTAGTCGGGGGGATTTGGGAGACCCAGTACTTC.

This clonotype was counted between two and nine times. This chain joins TRBV5-5 and TRBJ2-5; D not resolved. The CDR3 spans 14 residues. The ends were cut back, 4 bases at V and 9 bases at J, with 19 bases in the middle. Germline CDR1 reads SGHKS; CDR2 reads YYEKEE (reference sequence). CDR3 amino acids: CASSLHTEIRAQYF. Written as DNA, the CDR3 is TGTGCCAGCAGCCTGCATACGGAGATCCGGGCCCAGTACTTC.

The genes are TRBV12-3 or TRBV12-4 and TRBJ2-5; maybe TRBD1 (6 bases). This CDR3 is 15 amino acids long. Trimming stripped 6 bases from V and 5 bases from J, with 19 bases between. The CDR3 sequence: CASSQQQGSRETQYF. The DNA for the CDR3 is TGTGCCAGCAGCCAACAACAGGGCTCGAGGGAGACCCAGTACTTC.

J is TRBJ2-5 and V is TRBV20-1, with 7 bases aligning to TRBD2. The V and J ends lost 4 bases and 4 bases, in that order; junction bases with no gene match: 3. Germline lookup yields CDR1 DFQATT and CDR2 SNEGSKA (reference sequence). The CDR3 has 12 residues. The CDR3 loop reads CSATRGGETQYF. In DNA, the CDR3 is TGCAGTGCTACTCGCGGGGGAGAGACCCAGTACTTC.

V usage is TRBV5-4 and J usage is TRBJ2-1; the D is unclear. The length of the CDR3 is 11 residues. Trimming took 6 bases from V and 8 from J, leaving 9 bases between them. Looked up from germline, CDR1 is SGHNT and CDR2 is YYREEE (reference sequence). The CDR3 DNA sequence: TGTGCCAGCACCGGGTCGGATGAGCAGTTCTTC. This encodes CASTGSDEQFF.

There are a few counts of this clonotype. The chain joins TRBV12-3 or TRBV12-4 to TRBJ1-2; D not resolved. V was shortened by 0 bases and J by 4 bases, with 9 bases between the two germline ends. The CDR3 runs 14 residues. This CDR3 is CASSLASGSYGYTF. Written as DNA, the CDR3 is TGTGCCAGCAGTTTAGCGTCGGGGAGCTATGGCTACACCTTC.

This clonotype was observed a handful of times. The rearrangement links TRBV6-5 to TRBJ2-5, with 14 bases identical to TRBD2. From germline, CDR1 is MNHEY and CDR2 SVGAGI. The V gene end was trimmed by 5 bases and the J gene end by 7 bases; junction bases not matched to a gene: 6. This CDR3 spans 15 amino acids. The CDR3 reads CASSPGLAGVGTQYF. CDR3 in DNA: TGTGCCAGCAGTCCGGGACTAGCGGGAGTTGGGACCCAGTACTTC.

The V gene is TRBV6-2 or TRBV6-3, the J gene TRBJ2-3; 11 bases match TRBD2. Looked up from germline, CDR1 is MNHEY and CDR2 is SVGEGT. This CDR3 contains 19 residues. J lost 4 bases, V lost 2 bases, and 14 bases had no gene match. Here the CDR3 reads CASSYPTSGRSGDPDTQYF. In DNA, the CDR3 is TGTGCCAGCAGTTACCCCACTAGCGGGAGAAGCGGAGACCCAGATACGCAGTATTTT.

The chain has TRBV20-1 and TRBJ2-5; D call uncertain. Germline CDR1 reads DFQATT; CDR2 reads SNEGSKA (reference sequence). V was pared by 5 bases and J by 3 bases, with 4 bases between. This CDR3 is 10 amino acids long. The CDR3 loop reads CSAPEETQYF. CDR3 nucleotides: TGCAGTGCTCCAGAAGAGACCCAGTACTTC.

The gene calls are TRBV5-4 and TRBJ2-7, with 11 bases aligning to TRBD2. The CDR3 is 17 residues long. V shed 4 bases, J shed 1 base, and the junction held 10 bases outside the gene matches. Germline values: CDR1 SGHNT, CDR2 YYREEE (reference sequence). DNA for the CDR3: TGTGCCAGCAGCCGAGGGGTGGGACTAGCGGATTCCTACGAGCAGTACTTC. This sequence encodes CASSRGVGLADSYEQYF. The variable domain in full, completed from reference TRBV5-4 and TRBJ2-7, reads ETGVTQSPTHLIKTRGQQVTLRCSSQSGHNTVSWYQQALGQGPQFIFQYYREEENGRGNFPPRFSGLQFPNYSSELNVNALELDDSALYLCASSRGVGLADSYEQYFGPGTRLTVT.

The CDR3 DNA is TGCGCCAGCAGCCAAGACAGCCGGGGCTCTAATGAAAAACTGTTTTTT. It is translated as CASSQDSRGSNEKLFF. The chain couples TRBV4-1 to TRBJ1-4; perhaps TRBD1 as D (5 bases). The V end was cut by 0 bases, the J end by 3 bases, with 11 bases between. Germline V gene sequence: CDR1 MGHRA, CDR2 YSYEKL. The CDR3 runs to 16 residues.

This rearrangement joins TRBV12-3 or TRBV12-4 to TRBJ2-7; TRBD1 agrees at 7 bases. The trim removed 6 bases at V and 4 bases at J, leaving 3 bases unmatched. The CDR3 runs 12 residues. The CDR3 sequence is CASRTGMYEQYF. In DNA form, the CDR3 reads TGTGCCAGCAGGACAGGGATGTACGAGCAGTACTTC.

The rearrangement links TRBV10-3 to TRBJ1-5; D uncertain. Between the trimmed V and J ends, which lost 3 bases and 3 bases, there was a span of 9 bases. Germline-derived CDR1 and CDR2 are ENHRY and SYGVKD. The CDR3 totals 14 residues. The CDR3 region is CAISDGGNNQPQHF. CDR3 sequence (DNA): TGTGCCATCAGTGATGGCGGTAACAATCAGCCCCAGCATTTT.

Many counts were recorded for this clonotype. The chain combines TRBV7-2 with TRBJ1-1, with TRBD1 identical over 10 bases. CDR1 is SGHTA, CDR2 FQGNSA, per germline. Trimming took 5 bases from V and 0 from J; bases not matched to a gene: 3. This CDR3 spans 15 amino acids. The CDR3 spells CASSRGQGLNTEAFF. CDR3 sequence (DNA): TGTGCCAGCAGCCGGGGACAGGGGTTGAACACTGAAGCTTTCTTT.

There are a few counts of this clonotype. This rearrangement joins TRBV7-6 to TRBJ2-3; 9 nucleotides line up with TRBD2. CDR1 SGHVS and CDR2 FNYEAQ come from the germline V gene. Germline trimming cut 5 bases from V and 6 bases from J; bases unmatched to any gene: 6. The CDR3 is 14 amino acids. CDR3 nucleotide sequence: TGTGCCAGCAGCCTCCGAGGACTAGCGGATACGCAGTATTTT. Translating it yields CASSLRGLADTQYF.

The V and J genes are TRBV20-1 and TRBJ2-7, with 9 bases aligning to TRBD1. V was pared by 6 bases and J by 6 bases, with 15 bases of the junction left unmatched. CDR3 length: 15 amino acids. CDR1 is DFQATT, CDR2 SNEGSKA, per germline (reference sequence). The CDR3: CSADTRDRVVGEQYF. In nucleotides, the CDR3 is TGCAGTGCCGATACTCGGGACAGGGTAGTGGGCGAGCAGTACTTC.

The chain couples TRBV29-1 to TRBJ2-2; D unclear. This CDR3 comprises 16 residues. CDR1 SQVTM and CDR2 ANQGSEA come from the germline V gene. Trimming pared 5 bases from V and 1 base from J, leaving 17 bases between. CDR3 sequence (DNA): TGCAGCGTTCCCCTCAAGGGCGACTTGAACACCGGGGAGCTGTTTTTT. It translates to CSVPLKGDLNTGELFF.

The V and J genes are TRBV7-9 and TRBJ2-5; D could derive from TRBD1 or TRBD2 (5 bases each). Germline V gene data show CDR1 as SEHNR and CDR2 as FQNEAQ (reference sequence). CDR3 length equals 15 residues. With 4 bases removed from V and 5 bases from J, the gap between germline ends came to 17 bases. CDR3 region: CASSSPRDLGETQYF. Written as DNA, the CDR3 is TGTGCCAGCAGCTCTCCTAGGGACCTCGGGGAGACCCAGTACTTC.

The V and J genes are TRBV7-9 and TRBJ1-3; 7 bases are shared with TRBD1. Trimming took 5 bases from V and 11 from J; bases not matched to a gene: 15. Germline-derived CDR1 and CDR2 are SEHNR and FQNEAQ (reference sequence). This CDR3 has 15 residues. The CDR3 sequence is CASSHGGTANKSIYF. CDR3 DNA sequence: TGTGCCAGCAGCCACGGTGGGACAGCAAATAAGTCCATATATTTT. The whole variable domain, filled in from reference TRBV7-9 and TRBJ1-3, reads DTGVSQNPRHKITKRGQNVTFRCDPISEHNRLYWYRQTLGQGPEFLTYFQNEAQLEKSRLLSDRFSAERPKGSFSTLEIQRTEQGDSAMYLCASSHGGTANKSIYFGEGSWLTVV.

V is TRBV12-3 or TRBV12-4 and J is TRBJ1-1; TRBD1 matches at 9 bases. CDR3 length: 14 amino acids. The junction had 6 bases not matched to a gene; V was cut back by 6 bases and J by 4 bases. The CDR3 spells CASRGQGRTTEAFF. The CDR3, as DNA: TGTGCCAGCAGAGGACAGGGGCGGACCACTGAAGCTTTCTTT.

CDR3 coding DNA: TGCGCCAGCAGCCAACTAGCGGGGGGAGGGGATACGCAGTATTTT. Its translation is CASSQLAGGGDTQYF. This chain joins TRBV4-1 and TRBJ2-3; 11 bases are a match to TRBD2. There are 15 residues in the CDR3. Per germline, CDR1 MGHRA and CDR2 YSYEKL. After removal of 2 bases from V and 6 bases from J, the junction contained 4 bases not matched to a gene.

The table lists this clonotype with a few counts. This rearrangement joins TRBV12-3 or TRBV12-4 to TRBJ2-3; TRBD2 aligns across 8 bases. Trimming at V came to 6 bases and at J to 4 bases, leaving 12 bases not matched to a gene. The CDR3 loop spans 16 amino acids. CDR3 protein: CASSQFRLASADTQYF. DNA of the CDR3: TGTGCCAGCAGCCAATTTCGACTAGCGAGTGCAGATACGCAGTATTTT.

This chain joins TRBV20-1 and TRBJ1-1; TRBD1 matches 7 bases. Germline lookup yields CDR1 DFQATT and CDR2 SNEGSKA (reference sequence). Trimming took 8 bases from V and 0 from J; bases not matched to a gene: 6. The CDR3 covers 13 residues. The DNA of the CDR3 is TGCAGTACCCGCACAGGGGTGAACACTGAAGCTTTCTTT. Translation: CSTRTGVNTEAFF.

V is TRBV7-6 and J is TRBJ1-4; D remains unclear. Per germline, CDR1 SGHVS and CDR2 FNYEAQ. Trimming left V 5 bases short and J 2 bases short, with 6 bases between. CDR3 length: 13 amino acids. CDR3 region: CASSPHTNEKLFF. In nucleotides, the CDR3 is TGTGCCAGCAGCCCCCATACTAATGAAAAACTGTTTTTT.

The chain carries TRBV13 and TRBJ1-1; a possible D gene is TRBD1 (5 bases). Between the trimmed V and J ends, which lost 5 bases and 3 bases, there was a span of 22 bases. Germline V lookup: CDR1 PRHDT, CDR2 FYEKMQ (reference sequence). The CDR3 is 17 residues long. This CDR3 is CASSRRTGKWGDTEAFF. The CDR3 DNA sequence: TGTGCCAGCAGCCGCCGGACGGGAAAGTGGGGGGACACTGAAGCTTTCTTT.

This CDR3 reads CASRGGEADTQYF. Here the CDR3 DNA reads TGTGCCAGCAGGGGAGGGGAGGCAGATACGCAGTATTTT. V and J are TRBV5-4 and TRBJ2-3, with 7 bases identical to TRBD2. CDR1 SGHNT and CDR2 YYREEE come from the germline V gene (reference sequence). CDR3 length: 13 residues. V was pared by 5 bases and J by 4 bases, with 4 bases of the junction left unmatched.